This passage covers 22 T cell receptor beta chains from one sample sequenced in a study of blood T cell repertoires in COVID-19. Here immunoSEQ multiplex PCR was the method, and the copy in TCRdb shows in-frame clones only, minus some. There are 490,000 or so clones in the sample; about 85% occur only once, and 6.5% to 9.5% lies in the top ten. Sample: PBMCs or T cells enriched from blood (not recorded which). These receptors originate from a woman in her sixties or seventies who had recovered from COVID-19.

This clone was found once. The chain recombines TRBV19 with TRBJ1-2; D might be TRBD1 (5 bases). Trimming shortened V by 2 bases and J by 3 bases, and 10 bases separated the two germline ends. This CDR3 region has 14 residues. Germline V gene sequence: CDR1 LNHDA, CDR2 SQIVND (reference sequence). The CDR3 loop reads CASSISRADYGYTF. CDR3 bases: TGTGCCAGTAGTATAAGCAGGGCTGACTATGGCTACACCTTC.

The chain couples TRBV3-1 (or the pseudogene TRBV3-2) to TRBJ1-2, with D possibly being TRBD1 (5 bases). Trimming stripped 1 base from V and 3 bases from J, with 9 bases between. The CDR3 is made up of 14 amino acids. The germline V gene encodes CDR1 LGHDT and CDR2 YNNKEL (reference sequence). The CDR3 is CASSQGGRDYGYTF. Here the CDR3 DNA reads TGTGCCAGCAGCCAAGGGGGCCGGGACTATGGCTACACCTTC.

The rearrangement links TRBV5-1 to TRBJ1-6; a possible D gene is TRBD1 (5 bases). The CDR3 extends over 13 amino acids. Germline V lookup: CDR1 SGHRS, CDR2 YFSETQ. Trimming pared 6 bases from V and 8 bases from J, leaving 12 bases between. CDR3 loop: CASKEEGDSPLHF. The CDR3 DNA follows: TGCGCCAGCAAGGAAGAAGGGGATTCACCCCTCCACTTT.

The CDR3 reads CASSFRQELQETQYF. As DNA, the CDR3 is TGTGCCAGCAGCTTCCGACAGGAGTTACAAGAGACCCAGTACTTC. The V gene is TRBV5-6, the J gene TRBJ2-5; D might be TRBD1 (6 bases). Per the germline V gene, CDR1 is SGHDT and CDR2 is YYEEEE. The CDR3 loop spans 15 amino acids. The V end was cut by 2 bases, the J end by 2 bases, with 13 bases between.

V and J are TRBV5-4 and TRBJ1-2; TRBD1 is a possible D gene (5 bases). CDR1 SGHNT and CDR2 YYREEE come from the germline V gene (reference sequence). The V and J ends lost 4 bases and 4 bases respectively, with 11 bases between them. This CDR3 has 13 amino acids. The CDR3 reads CASSQDKAYGYTF. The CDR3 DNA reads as TGTGCCAGCAGCCAGGACAAGGCCTATGGCTACACCTTC.

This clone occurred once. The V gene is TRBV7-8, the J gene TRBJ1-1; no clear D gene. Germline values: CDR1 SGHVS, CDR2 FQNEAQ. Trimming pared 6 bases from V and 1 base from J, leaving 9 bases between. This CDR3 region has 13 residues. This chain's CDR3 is CASSKQQNTEAFF. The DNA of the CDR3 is TGTGCCAGCAGTAAACAGCAGAACACTGAAGCTTTCTTT.

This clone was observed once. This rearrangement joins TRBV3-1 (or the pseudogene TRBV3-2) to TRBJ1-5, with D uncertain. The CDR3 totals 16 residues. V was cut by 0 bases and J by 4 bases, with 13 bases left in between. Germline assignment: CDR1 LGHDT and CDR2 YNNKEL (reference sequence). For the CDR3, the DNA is TGTGCCAGCAGCCAAGATGTCGAACAGATTAATCAGCCCCAGCATTTT. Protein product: CASSQDVEQINQPQHF.

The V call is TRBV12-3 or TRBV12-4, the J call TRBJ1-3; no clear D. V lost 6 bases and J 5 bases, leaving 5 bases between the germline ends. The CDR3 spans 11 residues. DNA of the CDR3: TGTGCCAGCAGCATCAGAAACACCATATATTTT. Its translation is CASSIRNTIYF.

This CDR3 is CATSRDIAGSLTITF. The CDR3 DNA reads TGTGCCACCAGCAGAGATATAGCGGGGAGTTTAACTATTACCTTC. This chain uses TRBV15 with TRBJ1-2, with D unclear. This CDR3 comprises 15 residues. Germline V gives CDR1 LNHNV, CDR2 YYDKDF (reference sequence). Trimming shortened V by 0 bases and J by 14 bases, and 22 bases separated the two germline ends.

CDR3 amino acids: CASSRRQPQGQLYNSPLHF. CDR3 bases: TGTGCCAGCAGCCGAAGACAACCTCAGGGACAGCTCTATAATTCACCCCTCCACTTT. The V call is TRBV3-1 (or the pseudogene TRBV3-2), the J call TRBJ1-6; 7 positions agree with TRBD1. CDR1 LGHDT and CDR2 YNNKEL come from the germline V gene (reference sequence). V trimming: 4 bases; J trimming: 3 bases; junction bases outside the gene matches: 15. The CDR3 spans 19 residues.

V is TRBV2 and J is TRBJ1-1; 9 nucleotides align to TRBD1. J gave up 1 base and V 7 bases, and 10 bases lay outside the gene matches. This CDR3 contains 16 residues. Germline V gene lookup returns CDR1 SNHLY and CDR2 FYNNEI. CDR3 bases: TGTGCCAGCACGTGGGACAGGGAAGGGGGGAACACTGAAGCTTTCTTT. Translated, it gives CASTWDREGGNTEAFF.

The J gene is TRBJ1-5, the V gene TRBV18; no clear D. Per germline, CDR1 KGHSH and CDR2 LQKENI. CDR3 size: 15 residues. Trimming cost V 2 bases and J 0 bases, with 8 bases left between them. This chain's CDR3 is CASSPRQVSNQPQHF. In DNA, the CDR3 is TGTGCCAGCTCACCAAGGCAGGTTAGCAATCAGCCCCAGCATTTT.

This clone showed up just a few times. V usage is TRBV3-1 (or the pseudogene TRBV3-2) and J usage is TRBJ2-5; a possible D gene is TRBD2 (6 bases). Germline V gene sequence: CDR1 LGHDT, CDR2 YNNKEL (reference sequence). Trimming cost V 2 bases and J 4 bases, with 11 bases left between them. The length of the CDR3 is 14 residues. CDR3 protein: CASSQYQGGETQYF. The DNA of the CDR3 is TGTGCCAGCAGCCAATATCAGGGAGGAGAGACCCAGTACTTC.

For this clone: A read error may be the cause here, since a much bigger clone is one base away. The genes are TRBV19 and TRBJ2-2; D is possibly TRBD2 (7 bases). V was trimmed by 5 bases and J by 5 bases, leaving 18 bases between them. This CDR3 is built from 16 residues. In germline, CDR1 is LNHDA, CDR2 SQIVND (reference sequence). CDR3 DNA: TGTGCCAGTAGTTGGGCCCGAGGGGGGGGGACCGGGGAGCTGTTTTTT. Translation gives CASSWARGGGTGELFF.

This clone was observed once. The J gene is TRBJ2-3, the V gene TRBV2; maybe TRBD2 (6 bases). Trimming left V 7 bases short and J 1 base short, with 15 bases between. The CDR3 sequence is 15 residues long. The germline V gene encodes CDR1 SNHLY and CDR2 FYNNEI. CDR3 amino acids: CASTRWRGGTDTQYF. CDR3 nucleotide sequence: TGTGCCAGCACCCGGTGGCGGGGAGGCACAGATACGCAGTATTTT.

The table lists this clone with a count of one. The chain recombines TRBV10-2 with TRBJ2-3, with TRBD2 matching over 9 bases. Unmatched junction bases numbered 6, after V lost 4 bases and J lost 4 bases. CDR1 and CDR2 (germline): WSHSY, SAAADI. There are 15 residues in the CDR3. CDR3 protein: CASSASAGGADTQYF. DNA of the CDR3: TGCGCCAGCAGTGCTAGTGCGGGGGGGGCAGATACGCAGTATTTT.

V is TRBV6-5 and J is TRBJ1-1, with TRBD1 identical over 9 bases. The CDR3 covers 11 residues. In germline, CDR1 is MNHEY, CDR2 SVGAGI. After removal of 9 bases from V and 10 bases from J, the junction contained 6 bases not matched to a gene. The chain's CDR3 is CASTGGFVAFF. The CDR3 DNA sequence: TGTGCCAGTACAGGGGGCTTCGTAGCTTTCTTT.

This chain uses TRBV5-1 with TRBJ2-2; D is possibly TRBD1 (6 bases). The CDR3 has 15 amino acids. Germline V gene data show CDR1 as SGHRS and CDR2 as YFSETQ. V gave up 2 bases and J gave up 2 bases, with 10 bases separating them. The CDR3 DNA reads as TGCGCCAGCAGCTTCGGGACACTTAACACCGGGGAGCTGTTTTTT. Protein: CASSFGTLNTGELFF.

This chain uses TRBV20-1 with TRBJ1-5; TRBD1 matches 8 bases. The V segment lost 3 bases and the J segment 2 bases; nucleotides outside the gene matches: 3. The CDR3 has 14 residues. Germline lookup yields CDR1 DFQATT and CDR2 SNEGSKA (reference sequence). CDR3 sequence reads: CSASKQGGNQPQHF. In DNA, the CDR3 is TGCAGTGCTAGTAAACAGGGGGGCAATCAGCCCCAGCATTTT.

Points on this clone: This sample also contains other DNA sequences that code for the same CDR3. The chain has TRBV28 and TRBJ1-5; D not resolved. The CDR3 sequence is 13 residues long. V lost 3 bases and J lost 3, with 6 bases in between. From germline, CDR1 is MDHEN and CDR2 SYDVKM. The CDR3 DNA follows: TGTGCCAGCAGTTTGAGGTCCAATCAGCCCCAGCATTTT. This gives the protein CASSLRSNQPQHF.

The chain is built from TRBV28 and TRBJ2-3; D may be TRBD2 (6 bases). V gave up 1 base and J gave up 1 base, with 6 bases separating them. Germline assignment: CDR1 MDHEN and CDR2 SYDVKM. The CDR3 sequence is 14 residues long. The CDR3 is CASSLSGGTDTQYF. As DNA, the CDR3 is TGTGCCAGCAGTTTATCGGGGGGCACAGATACGCAGTATTTT.

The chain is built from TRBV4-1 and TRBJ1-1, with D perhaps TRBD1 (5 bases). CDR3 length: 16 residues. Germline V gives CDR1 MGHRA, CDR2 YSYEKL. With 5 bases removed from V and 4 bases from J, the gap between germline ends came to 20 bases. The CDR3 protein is CASSSRMGGVGTEAFF. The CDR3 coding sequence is TGCGCCAGCAGCTCCCGCATGGGGGGAGTTGGCACTGAAGCTTTCTTT.